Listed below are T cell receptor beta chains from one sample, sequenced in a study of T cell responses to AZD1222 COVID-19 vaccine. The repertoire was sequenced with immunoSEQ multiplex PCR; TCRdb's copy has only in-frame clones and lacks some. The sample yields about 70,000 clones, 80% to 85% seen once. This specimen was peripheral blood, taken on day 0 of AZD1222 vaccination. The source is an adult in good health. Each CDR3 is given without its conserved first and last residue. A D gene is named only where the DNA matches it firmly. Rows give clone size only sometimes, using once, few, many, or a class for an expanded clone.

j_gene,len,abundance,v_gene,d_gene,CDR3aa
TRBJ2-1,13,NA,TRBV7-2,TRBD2,ASSLLRGSYNEQF
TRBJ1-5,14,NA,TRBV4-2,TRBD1,ASSQAGQGAGQPQH
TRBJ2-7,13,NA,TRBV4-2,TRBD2,ASSQETSGGYEQY
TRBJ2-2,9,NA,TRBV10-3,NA,ATTDRGELF
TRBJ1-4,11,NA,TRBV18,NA,ASSARTNEKLF
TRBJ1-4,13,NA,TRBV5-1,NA,ASSEQGGGNEKLF
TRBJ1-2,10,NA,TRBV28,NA,ASSSPHQGYT
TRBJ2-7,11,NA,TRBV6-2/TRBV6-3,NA,ASSYLSGYEQY
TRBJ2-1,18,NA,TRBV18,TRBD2,ASSPPRGLAGGNSYNEQF
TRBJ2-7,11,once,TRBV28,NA,ASGSGVTYEQY
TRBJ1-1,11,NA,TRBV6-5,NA,ASRKDSGAEAF
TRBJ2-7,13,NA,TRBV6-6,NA,ASSYSRTGTYEQY
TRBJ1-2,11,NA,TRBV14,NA,ASSQLRGGGYT
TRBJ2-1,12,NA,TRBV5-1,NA,ATKRGDSYNEQF
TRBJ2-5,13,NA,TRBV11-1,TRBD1,ASSLGYRGQETQY
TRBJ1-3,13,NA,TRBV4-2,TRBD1,ASSQEGQPENTIY
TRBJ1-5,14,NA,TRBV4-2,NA,ASSQGGRASNQPQH
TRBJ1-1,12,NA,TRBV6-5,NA,ASSYGVLNTEAF
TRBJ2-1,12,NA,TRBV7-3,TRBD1,ASSRQGLYNEQF